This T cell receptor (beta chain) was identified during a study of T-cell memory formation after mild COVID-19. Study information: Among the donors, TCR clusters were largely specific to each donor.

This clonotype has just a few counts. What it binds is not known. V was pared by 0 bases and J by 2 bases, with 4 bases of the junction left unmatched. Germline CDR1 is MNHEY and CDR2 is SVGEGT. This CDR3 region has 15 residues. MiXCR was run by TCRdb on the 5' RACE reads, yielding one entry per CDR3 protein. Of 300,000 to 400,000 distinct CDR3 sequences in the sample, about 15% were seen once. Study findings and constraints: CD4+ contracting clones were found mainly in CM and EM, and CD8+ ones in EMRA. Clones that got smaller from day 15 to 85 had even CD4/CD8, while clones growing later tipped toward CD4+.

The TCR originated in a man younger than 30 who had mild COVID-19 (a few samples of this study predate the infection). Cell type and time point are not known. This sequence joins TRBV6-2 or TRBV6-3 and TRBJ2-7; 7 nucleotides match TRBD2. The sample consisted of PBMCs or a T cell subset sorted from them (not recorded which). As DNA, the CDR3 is TGTGCCAGCAGTTACTCGACGCTAGCGGCCTACGAGCAGTACGTC. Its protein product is CASSYSTLAAYEQYV.